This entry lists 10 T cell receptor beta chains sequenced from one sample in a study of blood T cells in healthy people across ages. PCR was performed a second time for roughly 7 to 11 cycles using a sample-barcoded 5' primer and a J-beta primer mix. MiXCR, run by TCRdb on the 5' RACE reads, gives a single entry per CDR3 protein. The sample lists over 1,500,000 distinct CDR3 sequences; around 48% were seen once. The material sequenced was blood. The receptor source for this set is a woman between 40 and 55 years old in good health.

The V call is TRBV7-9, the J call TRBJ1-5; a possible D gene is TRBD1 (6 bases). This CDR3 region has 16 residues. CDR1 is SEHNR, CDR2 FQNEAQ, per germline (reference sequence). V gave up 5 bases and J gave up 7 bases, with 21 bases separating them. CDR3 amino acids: CASSEGGTGLGQPQHF. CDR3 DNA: TGTGCCAGCAGCGAGGGGGGGACGGGCCTCGGGCAGCCCCAGCATTTT.

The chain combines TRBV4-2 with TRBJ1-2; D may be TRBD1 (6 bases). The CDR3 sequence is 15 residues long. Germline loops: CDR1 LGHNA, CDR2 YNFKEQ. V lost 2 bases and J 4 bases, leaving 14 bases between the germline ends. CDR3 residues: CASSQFLQGIYGYTF. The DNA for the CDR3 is TGTGCCAGCAGCCAATTCTTACAGGGTATCTATGGCTACACCTTC.

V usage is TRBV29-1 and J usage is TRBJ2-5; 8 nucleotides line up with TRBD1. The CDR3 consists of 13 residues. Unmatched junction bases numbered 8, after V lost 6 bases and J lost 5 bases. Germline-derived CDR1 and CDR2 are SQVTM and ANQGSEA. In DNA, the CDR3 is TGCAGCGTCAGACAGGGGCTCGTGGAGACCCAGTACTTC. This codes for CSVRQGLVETQYF.

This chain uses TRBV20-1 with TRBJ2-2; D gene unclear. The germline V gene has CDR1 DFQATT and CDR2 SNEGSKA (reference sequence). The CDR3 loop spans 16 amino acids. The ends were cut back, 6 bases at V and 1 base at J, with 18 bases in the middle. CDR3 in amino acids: CSATVGPQRNTGELFF. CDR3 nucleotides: TGCAGTGCCACCGTAGGGCCACAAAGGAACACCGGGGAGCTGTTTTTT.

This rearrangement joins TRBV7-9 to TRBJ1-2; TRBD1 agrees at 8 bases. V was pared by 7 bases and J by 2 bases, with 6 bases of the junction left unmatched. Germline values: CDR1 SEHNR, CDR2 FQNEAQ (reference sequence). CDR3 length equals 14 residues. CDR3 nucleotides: TGTGCCAGCAACCTCAGGGGGCCCAACTATGGCTACACCTTC. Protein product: CASNLRGPNYGYTF.

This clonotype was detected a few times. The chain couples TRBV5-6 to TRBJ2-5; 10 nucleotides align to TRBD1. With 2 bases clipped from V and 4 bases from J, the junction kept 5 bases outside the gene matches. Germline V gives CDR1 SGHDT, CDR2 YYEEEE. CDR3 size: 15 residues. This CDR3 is CASSFRQGARETQYF. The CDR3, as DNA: TGTGCCAGCAGCTTTAGACAGGGGGCCCGAGAGACCCAGTACTTC. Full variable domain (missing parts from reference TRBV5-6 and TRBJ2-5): DAGVTQSPTHLIKTRGQQVTLRCSPKSGHDTVSWYQQALGQGPQFIFQYYEEEERQRGNFPDRFSGHQFPNYSSELNVNALLLGDSALYLCASSFRQGARETQYFGPGTRLLVL.

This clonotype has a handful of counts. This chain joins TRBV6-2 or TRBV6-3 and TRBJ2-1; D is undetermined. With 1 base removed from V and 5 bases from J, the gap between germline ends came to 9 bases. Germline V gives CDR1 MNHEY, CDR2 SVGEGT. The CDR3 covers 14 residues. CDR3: CASSYFAVNNEQFF. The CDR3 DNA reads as TGTGCCAGCAGTTACTTCGCGGTGAACAATGAGCAGTTCTTC.

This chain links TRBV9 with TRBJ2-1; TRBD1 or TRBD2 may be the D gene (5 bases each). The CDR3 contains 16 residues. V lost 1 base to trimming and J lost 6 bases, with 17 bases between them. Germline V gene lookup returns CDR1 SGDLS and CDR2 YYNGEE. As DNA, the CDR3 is TGTGCCAGCAGCGTACCGGGGACGGAATCGGGCAATGAGCAGTTCTTC. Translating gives CASSVPGTESGNEQFF.

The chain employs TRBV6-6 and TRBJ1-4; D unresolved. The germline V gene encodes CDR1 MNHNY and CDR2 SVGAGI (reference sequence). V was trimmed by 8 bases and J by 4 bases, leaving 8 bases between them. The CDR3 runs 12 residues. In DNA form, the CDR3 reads TGTGCCAGCTGGACCCTTAATGAAAAACTGTTTTTT. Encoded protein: CASWTLNEKLFF.

The CDR3 DNA reads TGCAGTGCCCAAAGGGGCGAGGGTTACAATGAGCAGTTCTTC. Translation gives CSAQRGEGYNEQFF. The genes are TRBV20-1 and TRBJ2-1; D may match TRBD1 or TRBD2 (5 bases each). Germline-derived CDR1 and CDR2 are DFQATT and SNEGSKA (reference sequence). The CDR3 totals 14 residues. The V end was cut by 6 bases, the J end by 4 bases, with 16 bases between.